A single sample gave rise to the 19 T cell receptor beta chains below, sequenced in a study of CD8 T cells in ankylosing spondylitis. TCRdb reanalysed the 5' RACE reads using MiXCR and keeps one entry per CDR3 protein. The sample comprises 300,000 to 350,000 distinct CDR3 sequences, approximately 14% of which are singletons, and less than 1.1% rests with the top ten. The sample taken for sequencing was blood, either unsorted or a sorted T cell fraction (not recorded which). All receptors derive from a male donor with ankylosing spondylitis or in good health (not recorded which).

V gene TRBV19 combines with J gene TRBJ2-1; 10 nucleotides agree with TRBD2. The CDR3 runs 16 residues. The germline V gene encodes CDR1 LNHDA and CDR2 SQIVND (reference sequence). Trimming at V came to 6 bases and at J to 5 bases, leaving 10 bases not matched to a gene. CDR3 sequence: CASRETHSGGHNEQFF. The CDR3 region has the DNA TGTGCCAGTAGAGAGACGCATAGCGGGGGGCACAATGAGCAGTTCTTC.

This clonotype was detected ten times or more. The chain is built from TRBV7-2 and TRBJ2-7; no clear D. Trimming stripped 5 bases from V and 6 bases from J, with 14 bases between. The CDR3 consists of 13 residues. The germline CDR1 and CDR2 sequences are SGHTA and FQGNSA. CDR3: CASSRSQAGEQYF. The CDR3 nucleotides read TGTGCCAGCAGCAGATCCCAGGCAGGCGAGCAGTACTTC. The full variable domain, completed using reference TRBV7-2 and TRBJ2-7, is GAGVSQSPSNKVTEKGKDVELRCDPISGHTALYWYRQSLGQGLEFLIYFQGNSAPDKSGLPSDRFSAERTGGSVSTLTIQRTQQEDSAVYLCASSRSQAGEQYFGPGTRLTVT.

The rearrangement links TRBV10-3 to TRBJ2-1; TRBD1 is a possible D gene (6 bases). The CDR3 runs 16 residues. Trimming took 6 bases from V and 5 from J, leaving 20 bases between them. The germline V gene has CDR1 ENHRY and CDR2 SYGVKD. CDR3 nucleotides: TGTGCCATCAGGCCCGCTGGGGGCCGTGGAAACAATGAGCAGTTCTTC. Protein sequence: CAIRPAGGRGNNEQFF.

The chain combines TRBV3-1 with TRBJ2-2; 7 bases align to TRBD1. This CDR3 is built from 14 residues. CDR1 is LGHDT, CDR2 YNNKEL, per germline (reference sequence). Trimming removed 6 bases from V and 6 bases from J; junction bases left unmatched: 7. The CDR3 protein is CASRNAQGSGELFF. CDR3 DNA: TGTGCCAGCAGAAACGCACAGGGGTCCGGGGAGCTGTTTTTT.

This clonotype was counted between two and nine times. J is TRBJ2-7 and V is TRBV3-1, with D possibly matching TRBD1 (6 bases). Trimming took 0 bases from V and 2 from J, leaving 11 bases between them. Germline V gives CDR1 LGHDT, CDR2 YNNKEL (reference sequence). The CDR3 contains 15 residues. CDR3 protein: CASSQEQGKTYEQYF. As DNA, the CDR3 is TGTGCCAGCAGCCAAGAACAGGGAAAGACCTACGAGCAGTACTTC.

The chain joins TRBV6-5 to TRBJ1-1; a weak D match, TRBD1 (6 bases). The CDR3 is made up of 12 amino acids. Trimming shortened V by 9 bases and J by 3 bases, and 11 bases separated the two germline ends. CDR1 MNHEY and CDR2 SVGAGI come from the germline V gene. CDR3: CASIGGYTEAFF. The CDR3 bases are TGTGCCAGTATAGGGGGGTACACTGAAGCTTTCTTT.

In its sample, this clonotype was seen a few times. V is TRBV18 and J is TRBJ2-4; no clear D. Trimming shortened V by 3 bases and J by 14 bases, and 17 bases separated the two germline ends. The CDR3 is 13 residues long. Germline-derived CDR1 and CDR2 are KGHSH and LQKENI. The CDR3 DNA is TGTGCCAGCTCACCCCCCATCGGTTTATGGAAGTACTTC. Its translation: CASSPPIGLWKYF.

The sample holds many counts of this clonotype. The V gene is TRBV14, the J gene TRBJ1-1; D is ambiguous. The CDR3 has 15 residues. Per the germline V gene, CDR1 is SGHDN and CDR2 is FVKESK. Trimming took off 4 bases at V and 1 base at J, with 13 bases between the two ends. The CDR3 sequence: CASSLILGRNTEAFF. In DNA form, the CDR3 reads TGTGCCAGCAGCCTAATATTAGGCAGGAACACTGAAGCTTTCTTT.

In this sample, this clonotype turned up many times. The rearrangement joins TRBV7-9 to TRBJ2-7; 10 nucleotides agree with TRBD2. The J segment lost 2 bases and the V segment lost 5 bases, leaving 9 bases of the junction unmatched. The germline V gene encodes CDR1 SEHNR and CDR2 FQNEAQ (reference sequence). The CDR3 covers 16 residues. CDR3 sequence: CASSIRTSGRTYEQYF. In DNA form, the CDR3 reads TGTGCCAGCAGCATAAGGACTAGCGGTAGGACCTACGAGCAGTACTTC.

This clonotype showed up many times. The rearrangement uses TRBV5-5 and TRBJ1-2, with D uncertain. The V end lost 3 bases, the J end lost 0 bases, and 3 bases lay between the germline ends. CDR3 size: 12 residues. Per the germline V gene, CDR1 is SGHKS and CDR2 is YYEKEE (reference sequence). CDR3 residues: CASSYSNYGYTF. CDR3 nucleotides: TGTGCCAGCAGCTACTCTAACTATGGCTACACCTTC.

Many counts were recorded for this clonotype. V is TRBV29-1 and J is TRBJ2-3, with D uncertain. This CDR3 has 13 amino acids. Germline V gene sequence: CDR1 SQVTM, CDR2 ANQGSEA. Trimming shortened V by 6 bases and J by 1 base, and 11 bases separated the two germline ends. DNA for the CDR3: TGCAGCGTGACACCCCTTCGCACAGATACGCAGTATTTT. The encoded protein is CSVTPLRTDTQYF.

This clonotype was seen ten or more times. The gene calls are TRBV5-1 and TRBJ2-7; maybe TRBD2 (5 bases). V was pared by 0 bases and J by 2 bases, with 9 bases between. The CDR3 spans 14 residues. Germline V gene lookup returns CDR1 SGHRS and CDR2 YFSETQ. CDR3 protein: CASSLELVTYEQYF. The CDR3 coding sequence is TGCGCCAGCAGCTTGGAACTAGTCACCTACGAGCAGTACTTC.

This clonotype was seen more than once but under ten times. This rearrangement joins TRBV7-9 to TRBJ2-1; the D gene could be TRBD1 or TRBD2 (5 bases each). Trimming pared 5 bases from V and 7 bases from J, leaving 21 bases between. The germline V gene encodes CDR1 SEHNR and CDR2 FQNEAQ (reference sequence). The CDR3 length is 16 residues. CDR3 DNA sequence: TGTGCCAGCAGCACCGGGACCCAACGAGTTGTGAATGAGCAGTTCTTC. Encoded protein: CASSTGTQRVVNEQFF.

There are a few counts of this clonotype. The rearrangement joins TRBV10-3 to TRBJ2-2; 8 bases are shared with TRBD2. CDR1 is ENHRY, CDR2 SYGVKD, per germline. V dropped 3 bases and J dropped 0; count of bases not matched to a gene: 3. The CDR3 contains 16 residues. The CDR3 loop is CAISDRGGTNTGELFF. The CDR3 DNA is TGTGCCATCAGTGACCGGGGGGGAACGAACACCGGGGAGCTGTTTTTT.

The CDR3 region is CASSGDRVKNEQYF. DNA of the CDR3: TGTGCCAGCAGCGGGGACAGGGTGAAGAACGAGCAGTACTTC. The rearrangement uses TRBV7-9 and TRBJ2-7; 9 bases line up with TRBD1. There are 14 residues in the CDR3. With V trimmed by 5 bases and J by 5 bases, 7 bases remained unmatched. Germline values: CDR1 SEHNR, CDR2 FQNEAQ (reference sequence). The full variable domain, its missing parts supplied by reference TRBV7-9 and TRBJ2-7, is DTGVSQNPRHKITKRGQNVTFRCDPISEHNRLYWYRQTLGQGPEFLTYFQNEAQLEKSRLLSDRFSAERPKGSFSTLEIQRTEQGDSAMYLCASSGDRVKNEQYFGPGTRLTVT.

Comment on this clonotype: This may stem from a read error, because a much larger clone lies one nucleotide away. As DNA, the CDR3 is TGTACCAGCAGCTCCCGACAGGGACTGGTCGGGGAGCTGTTTTTT. Protein: CTSSSRQGLVGELFF. This rearrangement joins TRBV5-6 to TRBJ2-2, with a possible D match to TRBD1 (7 bases). CDR1 SGHDT and CDR2 YYEEEE come from the germline V gene. The CDR3 extends over 15 amino acids.

This clonotype has a handful of counts. The rearrangement links TRBV4-1 to TRBJ2-4; possibly TRBD2 for D (7 bases). CDR1 and CDR2 from the germline V gene are MGHRA and YSYEKL. CDR3 length: 20 amino acids. Between the trimmed V and J ends, which lost 0 bases and 3 bases, there was a span of 24 bases. The CDR3 DNA is TGCGCCAGCAGCCAAGAAGGGGGGGGAGCCGCCATAGGTGGCAAAAACATTCAGTACTTC. It yields the protein CASSQEGGGAAIGGKNIQYF.

This clonotype was observed a handful of times. V gene TRBV5-5 combines with J gene TRBJ2-7; D remains unclear. The CDR3 length is 14 residues. Looked up from germline, CDR1 is SGHKS and CDR2 is YYEKEE (reference sequence). Trimming shortened V by 5 bases and J by 3 bases, and 15 bases separated the two germline ends. The CDR3 region is CASRGRQNNYEQYF. The DNA of the CDR3 is TGTGCCAGCAGAGGACGGCAGAACAACTACGAGCAGTACTTC.

This clonotype was found a few times. The CDR3 region is CATTGTSGRWNTGELFF. The CDR3 region has the DNA TGTGCCACAACTGGGACTAGCGGGAGGTGGAACACCGGGGAGCTGTTTTTT. The chain combines TRBV10-3 with TRBJ2-2; 15 bases map to TRBD2. The CDR3 is 17 amino acids. Unmatched junction bases numbered 7, after V lost 10 bases and J lost 1 base. CDR1 ENHRY and CDR2 SYGVKD come from the germline V gene.